This TCR beta chain was identified during a study of human thymus T cells. To note about this clone: Antigen unknown.

Deletions cut 5 bases from V and 0 bases from J, with 14 bases between. The germline gives CDR1 LGHNT, CDR2 FRNRAP. The CDR3 runs 16 residues. Thymus was obtained from resections taken during corrective heart surgery. Having surgery to correct congenital heart defects, healthy Finnish infants acted as the donors. Regarding the study as a whole: Thymic and blood repertoires appeared to carry a bias in their V and J gene usage. Highly overlapping thymic repertoires among unrelated individuals were reported in related research.

TCRdb's copy holds only in-frame clones and misses some; the assay was immunoSEQ multiplex PCR. Altogether fewer than 85,000 clones are present, 90% to 95% being singletons, with the ten largest covering about 0.032%. This TCR derives from a girl in the first two years of life with a congenital heart defect but otherwise immunologically healthy. The rearrangement joins TRBV12-5 to TRBJ2-4; D gene unclear. What was sequenced was thymus tissue. CDR3 in DNA: TGTGCTAGTGGTACCGATCATCGCCTAGCCAAAAACATTCAGTACTTC. It yields the protein CASGTDHRLAKNIQYF.